Listed below are T cell receptor beta chains from one sample, sequenced in a study of shared clonotypes between healthy human individuals. Clones were sequenced by immunoSEQ multiplex PCR, and TCRdb holds only the in-frame ones, with some missing. In the table there are roughly 720,000 clones, around 91% of which are singletons. Source material: memory CD8+ T cells from PBMCs. The receptors derive from a man in his late teens or twenties in good health. Some clones in this sample may be carry-over from other donors' samples. Each CDR3 is given with its conserved first and last residue. A D gene is named only where the DNA matches it firmly. Clone size is shown for a subset of rows, as once, few, many or a class of expanded clone.

d_call,v_call,clone_size,j_call,cdr3_aa,cdr3_nt
.,TRBV14,.,TRBJ1-1,CASSGVLWAIGEAFF,TGTGCCAGCAGCGGGGTTTTGTGGGCAATTGGTGAAGCTTTCTTT
.,TRBV6-4,once,TRBJ2-1,CANLNEQFF,TGTGCCAACTTGAATGAGCAGTTCTTC
.,TRBV11-3,.,TRBJ2-7,CASSSYDSYEQYF,TGTGCCAGCAGCTCCTACGACAGCTACGAGCAGTACTTC
.,TRBV6-1,.,TRBJ1-1,CASSVVENTEAFF,TGTGCCAGCAGTGTGGTCGAGAACACTGAAGCTTTCTTT
.,TRBV5-1,.,TRBJ1-1,CASRGTVAEAFF,TGCGCCAGCAGAGGGACGGTGGCTGAAGCTTTCTTT
.,TRBV5-1,.,TRBJ1-3,CASSLESGGPGNTIYF,TGCGCCAGCAGCTTGGAATCGGGGGGTCCAGGAAACACCATATATTTT
.,TRBV10-1,.,TRBJ1-1,CASSRAGMNTEAFF,TGCGCCAGCAGTCGAGCAGGCATGAACACTGAAGCTTTCTTT
.,TRBV13,.,TRBJ2-7,CASSLGGDEQYF,TGTGCCAGCAGCTTAGGCGGCGACGAGCAGTACTTC
TRBD1,TRBV6-5,.,TRBJ1-1,CASSYSEGAVTEAFF,TGTGCCAGCAGTTACTCGGAGGGGGCTGTGACTGAAGCTTTCTTT
.,TRBV27,.,TRBJ1-5,CASSIGTYSNQPQHF,TGTGCCAGCAGTATAGGGACCTATAGCAATCAGCCCCAGCATTTT
.,TRBV7-3,.,TRBJ2-1,CASSSSGQGANEQFF,TGTGCCAGCAGCTCATCCGGGCAGGGTGCGAATGAGCAGTTCTTC
.,TRBV28,.,TRBJ1-5,CASSFLSRAPQHF,TGTGCCAGCAGTTTTCTCTCTCGGGCGCCCCAGCATTTT
TRBD2,TRBV9,.,TRBJ2-3,CASSVGTSGFTDTQYF,TGTGCCAGCAGCGTAGGGACTAGCGGGTTCACAGATACGCAGTATTTT
.,TRBV5-1,.,TRBJ2-7,CASSLAQGSYEQYF,TGCGCCAGCAGCTTGGCGCAGGGCTCCTACGAGCAGTACTTC
.,TRBV6-6,.,TRBJ2-7,CASSPTKSYEQYF,TGTGCCAGCAGCCCTACTAAGTCCTACGAGCAGTACTTC
.,TRBV27,.,TRBJ2-4,CASSLARRGIQYF,TGTGCCAGCAGTTTGGCGCGCCGCGGGATTCAGTACTTC
TRBD2,TRBV30,.,TRBJ2-1,CAWSVFTSAPSNEQFF,TGTGCCTGGAGTGTATTCACTAGCGCTCCCTCCAATGAGCAGTTCTTC
.,TRBV4-3,.,TRBJ2-6,CASSQGVFSGANVLTF,TGCGCCAGCAGCCAGGGCGTCTTCTCTGGGGCCAACGTCCTGACTTTC
.,TRBV16,.,TRBJ2-7,CASSPPDSHEQYF,TGTGCCAGCAGCCCACCGGACAGCCACGAGCAGTACTTC
.,TRBV29-1,.,TRBJ2-3,CSVVRDTQYF,TGCAGCGTTGTCAGGGATACGCAGTATTTT
TRBD1,TRBV5-1,.,TRBJ2-7,CASSLESGGSYEQYF,TGCGCCAGCAGCTTGGAGTCAGGGGGTTCCTACGAGCAGTACTTC
.,TRBV27,.,TRBJ1-1,CASSWGGHTEAFF,TGTGCCAGCAGTTGGGGAGGTCACACTGAAGCTTTCTTT
TRBD1,TRBV7-9,once,TRBJ2-3,CASSRNRGRDTDTQYF,TGTGCCAGCAGCCGGAACAGGGGCCGGGACACAGATACGCAGTATTTT
TRBD1,TRBV5-6,few,TRBJ1-5,CASSAQGAGQPQHF,TGTGCCAGCAGCGCACAGGGGGCTGGTCAGCCCCAGCATTTT
TRBD1,TRBV27,.,TRBJ2-7,CASSPRGQGGEQYF,TGTGCCAGCAGTCCCCGGGGACAGGGAGGCGAGCAGTACTTC
.,TRBV7-8,.,TRBJ1-5,CASSLGRGGDMQPQHF,TGTGCCAGCAGCTTAGGCAGGGGTGGGGACATGCAGCCCCAGCATTTT